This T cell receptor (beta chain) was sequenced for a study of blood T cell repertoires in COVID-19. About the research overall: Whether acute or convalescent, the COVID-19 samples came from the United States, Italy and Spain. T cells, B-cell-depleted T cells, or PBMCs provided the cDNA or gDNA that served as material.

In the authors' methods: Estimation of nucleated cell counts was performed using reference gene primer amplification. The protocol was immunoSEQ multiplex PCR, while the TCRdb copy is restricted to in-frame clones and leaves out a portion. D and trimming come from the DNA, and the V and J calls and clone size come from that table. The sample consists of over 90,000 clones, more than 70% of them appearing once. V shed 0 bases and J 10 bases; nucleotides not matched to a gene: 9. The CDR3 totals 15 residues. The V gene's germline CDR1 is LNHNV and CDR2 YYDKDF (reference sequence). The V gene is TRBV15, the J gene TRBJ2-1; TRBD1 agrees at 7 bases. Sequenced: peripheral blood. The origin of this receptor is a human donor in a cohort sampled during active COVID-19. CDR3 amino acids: CATSRDQAGGTEQFF. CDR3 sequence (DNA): TGTGCCACCAGCAGAGATCAGGCAGGGGGAACGGAGCAGTTCTTC.